This T cell receptor (beta chain) was sequenced for a study of blood T cell repertoires in COVID-19. Study-level background: From the United States, Italy and Spain came samples of acute and convalescent COVID-19. PBMCs, B-cell-depleted T cells, or T cells provided the cDNA or gDNA that made up the material.

The J segment lost 6 bases and the V segment lost 1 base, leaving 7 bases of the junction unmatched. Germline loops: CDR1 SGHRS, CDR2 YFSETQ. CDR3 length equals 16 residues. In the original analysis: Amplifying reference gene primers gave estimates of nucleated cell counts. Measured with immunoSEQ multiplex PCR; TCRdb has only the in-frame clones, and not every one. The V and J calls and the clone size are those of that table, but D and trimming were determined from the DNA. The sample shows 140,000 to 150,000 clones, 80% of them seen only once. The sequence derives from a woman aged 50 to 60 with acute or convalescent COVID-19. Sequencing used peripheral blood. The rearrangement uses TRBV5-1 and TRBJ2-4; 10 nucleotides match TRBD2. The CDR3, as DNA: TGCGCCAGCAGCTTGTTAGCGGGGGGTGACGCAAACATTCAGTACTTC. Its translation is CASSLLAGGDANIQYF. The variable domain in full, with the rest retrieved from reference TRBV5-1 and TRBJ2-4, is KAGVTQTPRYLIKTRGQQVTLSCSPISGHRSVSWYQQTPGQGLQFLFEYFSETQRNKGNFPGRFSGRQFSNSRSEMNVSTLELGDSALYLCASSLLAGGDANIQYFGAGTRLSVL.